The 19 T cell receptor beta chains in this list originate from one sample, sequenced in a study of T cell responses to AZD1222 COVID-19 vaccine. The assay was immunoSEQ multiplex PCR, and TCRdb's table has in-frame clones only and misses some. The profile shows under 140,000 clones, around 80% of them singletons. This specimen consisted of peripheral blood, obtained on day 0 of AZD1222 vaccination. These receptors were taken from an adult in good health.

The V gene is TRBV19, the J gene TRBJ1-5; D remains ambiguous. Between the trimmed V and J ends, which lost 1 base and 0 bases, there was a span of 7 bases. Looked up from germline, CDR1 is LNHDA and CDR2 is SQIVND (reference sequence). The CDR3 is made up of 15 amino acids. The CDR3 nucleotides are TGTGCCAGTAGTATAGGAGAGAATAGCAATCAGCCCCAGCATTTT. Translated: CASSIGENSNQPQHF. The full variable domain, in which reference TRBV19 and TRBJ1-5 provide the parts outside the CDR3, is DGGITQSPKYLFRKEGQNVTLSCEQNLNHDAMYWYRQDPGQGLRLIYYSQIVNDFQKGDIAEGYSVSREKKESFPLTVTSAQKNPTAFYLCASSIGENSNQPQHFGDGTRLSIL.

Notes on this clone: Other nucleotide sequences in the sample specify the same CDR3. The V call is TRBV9, the J call TRBJ2-7; TRBD1 matches at 8 bases. The V gene end was trimmed by 1 base and the J gene end by 2 bases; junction bases not matched to a gene: 2. The CDR3 is 14 residues long. Germline assignment: CDR1 SGDLS and CDR2 YYNGEE. This chain's CDR3 is CASSVRDRPYEQYF. The CDR3 nucleotides read TGTGCCAGCAGCGTAAGGGACAGGCCCTACGAGCAGTACTTC.

The chain employs TRBV28 and TRBJ1-2; D is possibly TRBD1 (5 bases). The CDR3 consists of 15 residues. Trimming cost V 2 bases and J 0 bases, with 10 bases left between them. CDR1 and CDR2 (germline): MDHEN, SYDVKM. CDR3 in amino acids: CASSLAGPTNYGYTF. The DNA for the CDR3 is TGTGCCAGCAGTTTAGCGGGGCCAACTAACTATGGCTACACCTTC.

As concerns this clone: The identical CDR3 is also encoded by other nucleotide sequences in the sample. The V call is TRBV19, the J call TRBJ2-2; tentative D call: TRBD1 (6 bases). This CDR3 comprises 16 residues. Germline lookup yields CDR1 LNHDA and CDR2 SQIVND (reference sequence). V was trimmed by 4 bases and J by 5 bases, leaving 17 bases between them. The CDR3 loop is CASSNRVGQGTGELFF. The CDR3 DNA sequence: TGTGCCAGTAGTAATCGGGTAGGGCAGGGGACCGGGGAGCTGTTTTTT.

The sample holds one count of this clone. The chain combines TRBV7-2 with TRBJ2-3; TRBD2 aligns across 7 bases. CDR3 length: 14 residues. Germline lookup yields CDR1 SGHTA and CDR2 FQGNSA. V shed 5 bases and J 9 bases; nucleotides not matched to a gene: 11. The CDR3 sequence: CASSPPPPGLTQYF. The CDR3 region has the DNA TGTGCCAGCAGCCCTCCACCTCCGGGACTAACGCAGTATTTT. Using reference TRBV7-2 and TRBJ2-3 for the parts outside the CDR3, the full variable domain is GAGVSQSPSNKVTEKGKDVELRCDPISGHTALYWYRQSLGQGLEFLIYFQGNSAPDKSGLPSDRFSAERTGGSVSTLTIQRTQQEDSAVYLCASSPPPPGLTQYFGPGTRLTVL.

V usage is TRBV6-2 or TRBV6-3 and J usage is TRBJ1-2, with D unresolved. The CDR3 spans 14 residues. Germline CDR1 MNHEY, CDR2 SVGEGT. V was cut by 0 bases and J by 4 bases, with 9 bases left in between. CDR3 in DNA: TGTGCCAGCAGTTACTCGGGCGGGTCCTATGGCTACACCTTC. It encodes CASSYSGGSYGYTF.

V gene TRBV18 combines with J gene TRBJ1-2, with D unclear. Between the trimmed V and J ends, which lost 4 bases and 4 bases, there was a span of 10 bases. CDR3 length: 13 amino acids. The germline gives CDR1 KGHSH, CDR2 LQKENI. CDR3 DNA sequence: TGTGCCAGCTCACAGGGATTGCGCTATGGCTACACCTTC. Translating it yields CASSQGLRYGYTF.

In this sample, this clone turned up once. The CDR3 DNA reads TGTGCCAGCAGTTCCGGGACTAGCGGGGGGACGAACACCGGGGAGCTGTTTTTT. This sequence encodes CASSSGTSGGTNTGELFF. The rearrangement joins TRBV28 to TRBJ2-2, with TRBD2 matching 15 bases. Germline CDR1 is MDHEN and CDR2 is SYDVKM. V lost 4 bases to trimming and J lost 0 bases; unmatched junction nucleotides: 3. The CDR3 consists of 18 residues.

This chain uses TRBV21-1 with TRBJ2-7; TRBD2 is taken as the D call from the table, unchecked against the DNA. TRBV21-1 has pseudogene status. The CDR3 is 15 amino acids. The CDR3 coding sequence is TGTGCCAGCAGCAAAGCTTCCGGGAGGCCCTACGAGCAGTACTTC. Translated, it gives CASSKASGRPYEQYF.

CDR3 amino acids: CASNLRLAPNTGELFF. In DNA, the CDR3 is TGTGCCAGCAACCTCCGACTAGCGCCGAACACCGGGGAGCTGTTTTTT. The chain employs TRBV28 and TRBJ2-2; TRBD2 matches 8 bases. The germline CDR1 and CDR2 sequences are MDHEN and SYDVKM. This CDR3 comprises 16 residues. Losses at the gene ends were 7 bases for V and 0 bases for J; bases not matched to a gene: 7. The full variable domain, in which reference TRBV28 and TRBJ2-2 provide the parts outside the CDR3, is DVKVTQSSRYLVKRTGEKVFLECVQDMDHENMFWYRQDPGLGLRLIYFSYDVKMKEKGDIPEGYSVSREKKERFSLILESASTNQTSMYLCASNLRLAPNTGELFFGEGSRLTVL.

The CDR3 protein is CASSPWGSYEQYF. CDR3 bases: TGTGCCAGCAGCCCTTGGGGATCCTACGAGCAGTACTTC. The chain couples TRBV14 to TRBJ2-7; D is unclear. There are 13 residues in the CDR3. The germline V gene has CDR1 SGHDN and CDR2 FVKESK. V lost 4 bases and J 1 base, leaving 8 bases between the germline ends. The whole variable domain, remainder taken from reference TRBV14 and TRBJ2-7, is EAGVTQFPSHSVIEKGQTVTLRCDPISGHDNLYWYRRVMGKEIKFLLHFVKESKQDESGMPNNRFLAERTGGTYSTLKVQPAELEDSGVYFCASSPWGSYEQYFGPGTRLTVT.

This clone was picked up one time. The chain couples TRBV7-9 to TRBJ2-7; 10 bases align to TRBD1. Germline V lookup: CDR1 SEHNR, CDR2 FQNEAQ (reference sequence). J gave up 7 bases and V 9 bases, and 12 bases lay outside the gene matches. The CDR3 sequence is 14 residues long. The CDR3 nucleotides read TGTGCCAGTACCTCCGGGACAGGGGCGAAAGAGCAGTACTTC. It encodes CASTSGTGAKEQYF.

V usage is TRBV30 and J usage is TRBJ2-2, with D perhaps TRBD1 (6 bases). This CDR3 contains 16 residues. Trimming cost V 3 bases and J 1 base, with 15 bases left between them. In germline, CDR1 is GTSNPN, CDR2 SVGIG (reference sequence). DNA for the CDR3: TGTGCCTGGAGGGGATTTGAGACAGGGAACACCGGGGAGCTGTTTTTT. It translates to CAWRGFETGNTGELFF. Variable domain in full (rest from reference TRBV30 and TRBJ2-2): SQTIHQWPATLVQPVGSPLSLECTVEGTSNPNLYWYRQAAGRGLQLLFYSVGIGQISSEVPQNLSASRPQDRQFILSSKKLLLSDSGFYLCAWRGFETGNTGELFFGEGSRLTVL.

The CDR3 sequence: CASSLAGAGELFF. For the CDR3, the DNA is TGTGCCAGCAGCTTAGCGGGAGCCGGGGAGCTGTTTTTT. J is TRBJ2-2 and V is TRBV7-9, with D possibly TRBD2 on 5 matching bases. The length of the CDR3 is 13 residues. CDR1 and CDR2 (germline): SEHNR, FQNEAQ (reference sequence). The V end lost 0 bases, the J end lost 6 bases, and 5 bases lay between the germline ends.

V and J are TRBV6-5 and TRBJ1-5; D might be TRBD1 (6 bases). This CDR3 is built from 15 residues. Trimming removed 2 bases at V and 6 bases at J, with 14 bases between. Germline V gene lookup returns CDR1 MNHEY and CDR2 SVGAGI. CDR3 protein: CASSYAGVNGQPQHF. The CDR3 bases are TGTGCCAGCAGTTACGCAGGGGTTAACGGTCAGCCCCAGCATTTT.

The V and J genes are TRBV29-1 and TRBJ2-7; possible D gene TRBD1, 5 bases. Germline V gene sequence: CDR1 SQVTM, CDR2 ANQGSEA. Trimming removed 1 base from V and 2 bases from J, with 9 bases in between. The CDR3 totals 13 residues. CDR3 protein: CSVEGRATYEQYF. The CDR3 nucleotides are TGCAGCGTTGAAGGCAGGGCGACCTACGAGCAGTACTTC.

CDR3 amino acids: CASTSLGTGENTEAFF. DNA for the CDR3: TGTGCCAGCACCTCTTTGGGGACAGGAGAAAACACTGAAGCTTTCTTT. The chain couples TRBV13 to TRBJ1-1; 8 nucleotides agree with TRBD1. V was clipped by 7 bases and J by 2 bases; unmatched bases: 12. Germline V CDR1 and CDR2: PRHDT, FYEKMQ (reference sequence). The CDR3 sequence is 16 residues long.

The CDR3 loop reads CAWHRGTGENYGYTF. CDR3 bases: TGTGCCTGGCACCGCGGGACAGGGGAAAACTATGGCTACACCTTC. This sequence joins TRBV30 and TRBJ1-2, with 10 bases aligning to TRBD1. The germline V gene encodes CDR1 GTSNPN and CDR2 SVGIG (reference sequence). The J segment lost 2 bases and the V segment lost 5 bases, leaving 8 bases of the junction unmatched. This CDR3 region has 15 residues.

This clone occurred a few times. This rearrangement joins TRBV27 to TRBJ1-3; D gene uncertain. Per the germline V gene, CDR1 is MNHEY and CDR2 is SMNVEV (reference sequence). This CDR3 is built from 16 residues. V was clipped by 3 bases and J by 1 base, with 13 bases between them. The CDR3 protein is CASSFGVRRSGNTIYF. The DNA for the CDR3 is TGTGCCAGCAGTTTTGGGGTCAGGAGGTCTGGAAACACCATATATTTT.